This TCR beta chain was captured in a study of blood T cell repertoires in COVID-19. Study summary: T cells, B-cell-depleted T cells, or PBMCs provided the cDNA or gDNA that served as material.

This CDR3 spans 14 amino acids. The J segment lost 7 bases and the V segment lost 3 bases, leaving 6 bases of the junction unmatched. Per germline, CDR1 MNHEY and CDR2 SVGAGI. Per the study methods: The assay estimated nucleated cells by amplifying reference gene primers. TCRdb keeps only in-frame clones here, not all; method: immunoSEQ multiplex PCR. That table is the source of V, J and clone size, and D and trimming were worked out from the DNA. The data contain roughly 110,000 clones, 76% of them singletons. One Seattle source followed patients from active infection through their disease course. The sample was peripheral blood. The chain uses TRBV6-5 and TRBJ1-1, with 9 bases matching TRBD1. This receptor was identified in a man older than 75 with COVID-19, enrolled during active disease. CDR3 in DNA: TGTGCCAGCAGTTATGGGACAGGGACTGGTGAAGCTTTCTTT. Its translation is CASSYGTGTGEAFF.